This passage covers 8 T cell receptor beta chains from one sample sequenced in a study of blood T cell repertoires in COVID-19 (dated by TCRdb to between 2020 and 2021). Library generation was performed with the immunoSEQ multiplex PCR assay. TCRdb limited this immuneACCESS table to in-frame rearrangements with V and J called. A share of clones is missing; checked studies link under half to unresolved V genes, and the rest is unexplained. The sample table lists under 500,000 clones, 85% to 90% of them with a count of one. The ten largest make up roughly 1.1% of the sample. What was sequenced was PBMCs or T cells enriched from blood (not recorded which). The origin of the receptors is a man aged 25 to 40 who had recovered from COVID-19.

This clone was seen a single time. This chain uses TRBV12-3 or TRBV12-4 with TRBJ2-3, with 7 bases fitting TRBD2. This CDR3 spans 13 amino acids. Germline trimming cut 5 bases from V and 8 bases from J; bases unmatched to any gene: 7. The CDR3 spells CASSGSSGSTQYF. In DNA form, the CDR3 reads TGTGCCAGCAGTGGCTCTAGCGGTAGTACGCAGTATTTT.

Only one count was recorded for this clone. Here the CDR3 reads CASSQGGANQPQHF. The CDR3 region has the DNA TGCGCCAGCAGCCAAGGGGGAGCGAATCAGCCCCAGCATTTT. V usage is TRBV4-1 and J usage is TRBJ1-5, with D uncertain. Germline CDR1 and CDR2: MGHRA and YSYEKL. This CDR3 is 14 amino acids long. Trimming cost V 1 base and J 4 bases, with 8 bases left between them.

Remarks on this clone: Different DNA sequences within this sample yield the same CDR3. The rearrangement links TRBV27 to TRBJ2-3; the D gene is possibly TRBD1 (5 bases). The CDR3 runs to 14 residues. The germline V gene encodes CDR1 MNHEY and CDR2 SMNVEV (reference sequence). V shed 3 bases and J shed 0 bases, with 7 bases lying between them. This CDR3 is CASSLGLSTDTQYF. The DNA for the CDR3 is TGTGCCAGCAGTTTGGGGCTTAGCACAGATACGCAGTATTTT.

This chain links TRBV13 with TRBJ2-1; no clear D gene. Trimming removed 6 bases from V and 7 bases from J, with 10 bases in between. CDR3 size: 12 residues. Germline V gene lookup returns CDR1 PRHDT and CDR2 FYEKMQ (reference sequence). The CDR3 region is CASSYLRNEQFF. The DNA of the CDR3 is TGTGCCAGCAGTTACCTAAGAAATGAGCAGTTCTTC.

This chain links TRBV3-1 (or the pseudogene TRBV3-2) with TRBJ1-2; possibly TRBD1 for D (5 bases). The CDR3 runs to 15 residues. The V end lost 3 bases, the J end lost 3 bases, and 14 bases lay between the germline ends. Germline CDR1 and CDR2: LGHDT and YNNKEL (reference sequence). The CDR3 sequence is CASSHGGRRYYGYTF. The CDR3 bases are TGTGCCAGCAGCCACGGGGGGAGGCGCTACTATGGCTACACCTTC.

The chain joins TRBV20-1 to TRBJ2-1; D is possibly TRBD2 (5 bases). V dropped 3 bases and J dropped 8 bases, with 20 bases sitting between them. The CDR3 is 15 amino acids. From germline, CDR1 is DFQATT and CDR2 SNEGSKA (reference sequence). This CDR3 is CSASFGKSVPHEQFF. CDR3 DNA sequence: TGCAGTGCTAGTTTCGGGAAATCAGTCCCCCATGAGCAGTTCTTC.

CDR3 nucleotides: TGTGCCAGCAGCCCGAGAGGACAGGTAAGCTCCTACAATGAGCAGTTCTTC. Amino acids: CASSPRGQVSSYNEQFF. The chain is built from TRBV7-8 and TRBJ2-1; TRBD1 matches 7 bases. Germline V lookup: CDR1 SGHVS, CDR2 FQNEAQ. The CDR3 spans 17 residues. V trimming: 5 bases; J trimming: 0 bases; junction bases outside the gene matches: 10.

The rearrangement joins TRBV12-3 or TRBV12-4 to TRBJ1-2, with 7 bases matching TRBD1. The CDR3 loop spans 13 amino acids. With V trimmed by 5 bases and J by 6 bases, 6 bases remained unmatched. CDR3 sequence reads: CASSPRDSDGYTF. CDR3 in DNA: TGTGCCAGCAGTCCCCGGGACAGCGATGGCTACACCTTC.